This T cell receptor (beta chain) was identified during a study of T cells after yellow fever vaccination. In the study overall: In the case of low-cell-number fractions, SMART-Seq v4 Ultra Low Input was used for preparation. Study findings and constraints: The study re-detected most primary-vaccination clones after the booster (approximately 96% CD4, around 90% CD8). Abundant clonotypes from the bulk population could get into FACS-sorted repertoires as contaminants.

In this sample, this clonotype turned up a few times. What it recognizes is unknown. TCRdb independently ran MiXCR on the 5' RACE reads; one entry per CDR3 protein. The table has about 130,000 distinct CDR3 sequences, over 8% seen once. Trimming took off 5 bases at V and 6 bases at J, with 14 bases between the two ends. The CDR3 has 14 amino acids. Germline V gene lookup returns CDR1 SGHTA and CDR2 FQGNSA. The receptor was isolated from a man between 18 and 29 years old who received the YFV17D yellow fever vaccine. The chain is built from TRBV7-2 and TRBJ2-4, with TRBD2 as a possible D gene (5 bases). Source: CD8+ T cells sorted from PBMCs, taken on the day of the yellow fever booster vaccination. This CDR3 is CASSGGQDRNIQYF. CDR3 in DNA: TGTGCCAGCAGCGGAGGCCAGGACCGAAACATTCAGTACTTC.